This T cell receptor beta chain was obtained from a study of tumor-infiltrating lymphocytes in oesophageal squamous cell carcinoma. This clonotype came up once. TCRdb reprocessed the PCR reads via MiXCR and lists one record per CDR3 protein. The data show about 16,000 distinct CDR3 sequences, 45% to 55% seen once. The V gene's germline CDR1 is MNHNS and CDR2 SASEGT. CDR3 length equals 15 residues. The V end lost 6 bases, the J end lost 5 bases, and 19 bases lay between the germline ends. The chain carries TRBV6-1 and TRBJ1-1; the D is unclear. The clonotype comes from a male donor with esophageal squamous cell carcinoma. Input material: esophageal tumor tissue. The CDR3 DNA reads TGTGCCAGCAGGGGAACCCCCCCCGCGGGAACTGAAGCTTTCTTT. It encodes CASRGTPPAGTEAFF.